This T cell receptor beta chain appears in the sequencing data of a study of response to subunit inactivated influenza vaccine. Study-level findings and limits: Authors proposed each seasonal influenza vaccination draws in few new T cells.

TCRdb reprocessed the RT-PCR reads via MiXCR and lists one record per CDR3 protein. The table includes about 830,000 distinct CDR3 sequences, about a fifth detected once. V lost 1 base and J 7 bases, leaving 11 bases between the germline ends. In germline, CDR1 is SGHDT, CDR2 YYEEEE. This CDR3 has 14 residues. Note on this clonotype: Its antigen is still unknown.

The sample consisted of PBMCs from blood, taken around 5 days after vaccination. The TCR originated in a man between 50 and 59 years old who received an inactivated influenza vaccine. This chain joins TRBV5-6 and TRBJ2-2; D perhaps matches TRBD1 (5 bases). Here the CDR3 DNA reads TGTGCCAGCAGCTTGATCAGGGTCGGCGGGGAGCTGTTTTTT. It specifies CASSLIRVGGELFF.